The 3 T cell receptor beta chains reported below all come from one sample, sequenced in a study of blood T cell repertoires in COVID-19. Sequencing was performed with immunoSEQ multiplex PCR; in TCRdb, only in-frame clones are kept and a portion is missing. The sample lists about 260,000 clones; 88% were seen once. Sequencing input: peripheral blood. The receptors originated from a man aged 55 to 69 who had recovered from COVID-19.

This chain links TRBV7-9 with TRBJ2-5; no reliable D call. The CDR3 is 13 amino acids. Trimming stripped 4 bases from V and 1 base from J, with 7 bases between. The germline CDR1 and CDR2 sequences are SEHNR and FQNEAQ (reference sequence). The CDR3 DNA reads as TGTGCCAGCAGCTATGACATCCAAGAGACCCAGTACTTC. Translating it yields CASSYDIQETQYF.

V gene TRBV11-2 combines with J gene TRBJ2-5, with 8 bases matching TRBD2. The CDR3 totals 14 residues. Germline CDR1 and CDR2: SGHAT and FQNNGV. With 5 bases clipped from V and 5 bases from J, the junction kept 7 bases outside the gene matches. CDR3 nucleotide sequence: TGTGCCAGCAGCGGCCGACTAGCGAGCGAGACCCAGTACTTC. As protein: CASSGRLASETQYF.

This chain joins TRBV5-1 and TRBJ1-1; TRBD1 might be the D (6 bases). The germline V and J ends were trimmed by 5 bases and 5 bases, with 16 bases remaining between them. Looked up from germline, CDR1 is SGHRS and CDR2 is YFSETQ. This CDR3 is built from 14 residues. The CDR3 protein is CASRSVVQGTEAFF. The CDR3 DNA sequence: TGCGCCAGCAGGTCAGTTGTCCAGGGGACTGAAGCTTTCTTT.